The 7 T cell receptor beta chains given below trace back to one sample, sequenced in a study of read filtering for tumor transcriptome and immune sequencing. The library was built from roughly 400 ng RNA with molecular barcoded adaptors for alpha/delta and beta/gamma chains. A single record per CDR3 protein comes from TCRdb applying MiXCR to the reads. The sample lists about 130,000 distinct CDR3 sequences; roughly 13% were seen once. The sequenced material came from a population of CD138-negative cells sorted from bone marrow. Receptor source: a donor aged 40 or over with multiple myeloma.

This clonotype was counted at least ten times. This sequence joins TRBV11-3 and TRBJ1-1, with D possibly being TRBD1 (6 bases). CDR3 length: 15 amino acids. Trimming cost V 5 bases and J 5 bases, with 18 bases left between them. The germline gives CDR1 SGHNT, CDR2 YENEEA. The CDR3 spells CASSNDQGPRTEAFF. In nucleotides, the CDR3 is TGTGCCAGCAGCAACGACCAGGGGCCCAGGACTGAAGCTTTCTTT.

This clonotype was observed a handful of times. The chain uses TRBV5-4 and TRBJ2-5; 15 positions agree with TRBD2. Germline CDR1 SGHNT, CDR2 YYREEE (reference sequence). This CDR3 region has 15 residues. V was pared by 4 bases and J by 3 bases, with 1 base of the junction left unmatched. The CDR3 here is CASSRTSGREETQYF. CDR3 sequence (DNA): TGTGCCAGCAGCCGGACTAGCGGGAGGGAAGAGACCCAGTACTTC.

This clonotype was recorded at least ten times. This chain joins TRBV20-1 and TRBJ2-2; 13 bases align to TRBD2. The junction had 12 bases not matched to a gene; V was cut back by 3 bases and J by 8 bases. Germline V gene data show CDR1 as DFQATT and CDR2 as SNEGSKA (reference sequence). This CDR3 has 17 residues. In DNA, the CDR3 is TGCAGTGCTAGTCCTAGCTTAGGACTAGCGGGAGCTGGGGAGCTGTTTTTT. Its protein is CSASPSLGLAGAGELFF.

Comments on this clonotype: A read error is the likely source, as a far larger clone sits one nucleotide away. V and J are TRBV12-3 or TRBV12-4 and TRBJ2-1, with a possible D match to TRBD2 (6 bases). The CDR3 covers 14 residues. V lost 5 bases and J lost 5, with 13 bases in between. The CDR3 sequence is CASSDGGTDNEQFF. The CDR3 DNA follows: TGTGCCAGCAGTGACGGGGGAACCGACAATGAGCAGTTCTTC.

This clonotype has ten or more counts. The chain employs TRBV20-1 and TRBJ1-5; 8 bases are a match to TRBD1. J gave up 6 bases and V 6 bases, and 10 bases lay outside the gene matches. The germline gives CDR1 DFQATT, CDR2 SNEGSKA (reference sequence). This CDR3 has 14 amino acids. CDR3 amino acids: CSATGTGLFQPQHF. CDR3 coding DNA: TGCAGTGCAACCGGGACAGGCCTTTTTCAGCCCCAGCATTTT.

This clonotype was counted many times. The chain couples TRBV5-1 to TRBJ2-7; D gene unclear. Between the trimmed V and J ends, which lost 0 bases and 2 bases, there was a span of 9 bases. The CDR3 spans 14 residues. Per germline, CDR1 SGHRS and CDR2 YFSETQ. The CDR3 DNA reads TGCGCCAGCAGCTTGGGGACCCAAACCTACGAGCAGTACTTC. Amino acid sequence: CASSLGTQTYEQYF. The full variable domain, with the rest looked up from reference TRBV5-1 and TRBJ2-7, is KAGVTQTPRYLIKTRGQQVTLSCSPISGHRSVSWYQQTPGQGLQFLFEYFSETQRNKGNFPGRFSGRQFSNSRSEMNVSTLELGDSALYLCASSLGTQTYEQYFGPGTRLTVT.

A note on this clonotype: This may come from a read error, since a much larger clone is one base off. The chain couples TRBV10-3 to TRBJ2-5, with 9 positions matching TRBD2. The junction had 19 bases not matched to a gene; V was cut back by 8 bases and J by 9 bases. The CDR3 has 16 residues. Germline CDR1 is ENHRY and CDR2 is SYGVKD. The chain's CDR3 is CAISGGVAGAPKSQYF. In nucleotides, the CDR3 is TGTGCCATCTCCGGGGGGGTAGCGGGGGCCCCCAAGTCCCAGTACTTC.